These T cell receptor beta chains were read from a single sample in a study of T cell repertoires in cytomegalovirus infection. TCRdb re-derived calls from the reads in MiXCR, one entry per CDR3 protein. Found here are some 940,000 distinct CDR3 sequences, about a third of them singletons; the top ten hold under 15%. These TCRs are of unknown antigen specificity. The sequenced sample was cultured CD8+ T cells from PBMCs, obtained from culture after CMV antigen stimulation. The receptors were sampled from a human donor in good health (CMV status not recorded). Some clones in this sample may be carry-over from other donors' samples. Both conserved end residues are part of each CDR3. D genes are given only for firm matches. The listing skips clone size in some rows; elsewhere it reads once, few, many or a size class.

>many|TRBV27|TRBJ2-3|TRBD2
CASSSGLAGGRGTQYF
TGTGCCAGCAGTTCCGGACTAGCGGGGGGCCGGGGGACGCAGTATTTT
>many|TRBV7-3|TRBJ2-3|NA
CASSPWGSGTDTQYF
TGTGCCAGCAGCCCGTGGGGTAGCGGCACAGATACGCAGTATTTT
>NA|TRBV6-6|TRBJ1-1|NA
CASSPPALGEGTEAFF
TGTGCCAGCAGTCCCCCGGCGCTCGGGGAGGGGACTGAAGCTTTCTTT
>NA|TRBV6-2/TRBV6-3|TRBJ2-5|TRBD2
CASSSSGWGETQYF
TGTGCCAGCAGCTCTAGCGGATGGGGCGAGACCCAGTACTTC
>NA|TRBV9|TRBJ1-2|NA
CASSFTGLYGYTF
TGTGCCAGCAGCTTTACAGGACTTTATGGCTACACCTTC
>NA|TRBV6-1|TRBJ2-5|NA
CASRTDVVTQYF
TGTGCCAGCCGGACTGATGTGGTGACCCAGTACTTC
>few|TRBV29-1|TRBJ2-6|NA
CSVEGGANVLTF
TGCAGCGTTGAAGGGGGGGCCAACGTCCTGACTTTC
>NA|TRBV19|TRBJ1-1|NA
CASSMDGLNTEAFF
TGTGCCAGTAGTATGGACGGATTGAACACTGAAGCTTTCTTT
>few|TRBV4-1|TRBJ1-5|NA
CASSQGGPPGFQPQHF
TGCGCCAGCAGCCAAGGGGGCCCTCCAGGGTTTCAGCCCCAGCATTTT
>NA|TRBV14|TRBJ2-4|NA
CASSQDRWGIKNIQYF
TGTGCCAGCAGCCAAGATAGGTGGGGGATCAAAAACATTCAGTACTTC
>NA|TRBV27|TRBJ1-2|NA
CASSLDGGQFYGYTF
TGTGCCAGCAGTTTAGATGGTGGGCAGTTCTATGGCTACACCTTC
>few|TRBV11-2|TRBJ2-2|TRBD1
CASSSFDRENTGELFF
TGTGCCAGCAGCTCTTTTGACAGGGAAAACACCGGGGAGCTGTTTTTT
>few|TRBV10-3|TRBJ1-2|NA
CAISETTRDYGYTF
TGTGCCATCAGTGAAACTACCAGAGACTATGGCTACACCTTC
>many|TRBV7-2|TRBJ2-1|NA
CAITGGGPYNEQFF
TGTGCCATCACAGGGGGGGGACCCTACAATGAGCAGTTCTTC
>NA|TRBV27|TRBJ2-2|NA
CASSPIRTVTGELFF
TGTGCCAGCAGCCCGATCCGGACAGTCACTGGGGAGCTGTTTTTT
>NA|TRBV28|TRBJ1-5|NA
CASSYGLGAGNQPQHF
TGTGCCAGCAGTTATGGGCTGGGGGCTGGCAATCAGCCCCAGCATTTT
>many|TRBV7-2|TRBJ2-3|TRBD2
CASSLLSVSGGITDTQYF
TGTGCCAGCAGCTTACTTTCAGTTAGCGGGGGGATCACAGATACGCAGTATTTT
>few|TRBV19|TRBJ2-7|TRBD1
CATGQGYEQYF
TGTGCCACCGGACAGGGCTACGAGCAGTACTTC
>few|TRBV13|TRBJ2-3|TRBD1
CASSLGQGDLTDTQYF
TGTGCCAGCAGCTTGGGGCAGGGGGATCTCACAGATACGCAGTATTTT
>few|TRBV5-8|TRBJ2-5|NA
CASSAGAGRMETQYF
TGTGCCAGCAGCGCGGGGGCGGGTAGGATGGAGACCCAGTACTTC
>NA|TRBV29-1|TRBJ1-1|NA
CSVVGGDRPSGEAFF
TGCAGCGTTGTGGGGGGCGACAGGCCCTCGGGTGAAGCTTTCTTT
>many|TRBV7-2|TRBJ1-3|NA
CASSFSGGGNTIYF
TGTGCCAGCAGCTTTAGCGGAGGGGGAAACACCATATATTTT
>few|TRBV10-3|TRBJ2-2|TRBD2
CAISEGLAGNTGELFF
TGTGCCATCAGTGAGGGACTAGCGGGGAACACCGGGGAGCTGTTTTTT
>few|TRBV27|TRBJ2-1|NA
CASSYTDPNEQFF
TGTGCCAGCAGTTATACGGACCCTAATGAGCAGTTCTTC
>few|TRBV25-1|TRBJ2-1|NA
CASSDINEQFF
TGTGCCAGCAGTGATATCAATGAGCAGTTCTTC
>few|TRBV3-1|TRBJ1-2|NA
CASSQERLANYGYTF
TGTGCCAGCAGCCAAGAAAGGTTGGCTAACTATGGCTACACCTTC
>few|TRBV19|TRBJ1-1|NA
CASRRTVKIRTRAFF
TGTGCCAGTCGTCGGACAGTCAAAATCAGAACCCGGGCTTTCTTT
>once|TRBV27|TRBJ2-2|NA
CASSLGYYTGELFF
TGTGCCAGCAGCCTTGGCTATTACACTGGGGAGCTGTTTTTT
>many|TRBV19|TRBJ2-5|NA
CASTRGETQYF
TGTGCCTCTACCAGAGGAGAGACCCAGTACTTC
>NA|TRBV25-1|TRBJ1-5|NA
CASSDCIRARNQPQHF
TGTGCCAGCAGTGATTGCATAAGGGCCCGCAATCAGCCCCAGCATTTT
>few|TRBV7-9|TRBJ2-1|TRBD1
CASSQDRKGNVYNEQFF
TGTGCCAGCAGCCAGGACAGGAAAGGTAATGTCTACAATGAGCAGTTCTTC
>NA|TRBV29-1|TRBJ1-2|TRBD1
CSVETGGFNGYTF
TGCAGCGTTGAAACAGGGGGCTTCAATGGCTACACCTTC
>few|TRBV7-4|TRBJ1-1|NA
CASSLARQARTRGTEAFF
TGTGCCAGCAGCTTAGCCAGGCAGGCGAGGACCCGGGGCACTGAAGCTTTCTTT
>NA|TRBV12-3/TRBV12-4|TRBJ1-2|NA
CASSLGPNPTEGGYTF
TGTGCCAGCAGTTTAGGTCCGAACCCGACTGAGGGAGGCTACACCTTC
>NA|TRBV7-9|TRBJ2-1|TRBD2
CASSNSGASYNEQFF
TGTGCCAGCAGCAATAGCGGGGCATCCTACAATGAGCAGTTCTTC
>few|TRBV12-3/TRBV12-4|TRBJ1-2|TRBD1
CASSLSPRGLGYTF
TGTGCCAGCAGTTTATCACCCAGGGGGCTAGGCTACACCTTC
>NA|TRBV4-1|TRBJ2-7|TRBD2
CASSQDITSGTYEQYF
TGCGCCAGCAGCCAAGATATAACTAGCGGTACCTACGAGCAGTACTTC
>few|TRBV19|TRBJ2-3|NA
CASSIADVATYRYFDTQYF
TGTGCCAGTAGTATAGCTGACGTGGCCACCTACCGGTATTTTGATACGCAGTATTTT
>NA|TRBV19|TRBJ1-1|NA
CASSIDLLVPGVEAFF
TGTGCCAGTAGTATAGATCTATTAGTTCCGGGAGTTGAAGCTTTCTTT
>many|TRBV7-9|TRBJ2-5|TRBD1
CASSARDSQETQYF
TGTGCCAGCAGCGCCCGGGACAGTCAAGAGACCCAGTACTTC
>few|TRBV7-6|TRBJ2-1|TRBD2
CATLGGDSSYNEQFF
TGTGCCACCCTCGGGGGGGATAGCTCCTACAATGAGCAGTTCTTC
>many|TRBV6-5|TRBJ2-3|NA
CASSPGPGGTDTQYF
TGTGCCAGCAGTCCCGGGCCCGGGGGTACAGATACGCAGTATTTT
>once|TRBV7-3|TRBJ2-7|NA
CASSARDTPHYEQYF
TGTGCCAGCAGCGCCCGGGACACCCCTCACTACGAGCAGTACTTC
>NA|TRBV18|TRBJ2-2|NA
CASSWEDGELFF
TGTGCCAGCTCATGGGAAGACGGGGAGCTGTTTTTT
>many|TRBV7-8|TRBJ1-5|NA
CASSLGSGEQPQHF
TGTGCCAGCAGCTTAGGATCAGGGGAACAGCCCCAGCATTTT
>few|TRBV5-4|TRBJ2-5|TRBD2
CASPPALAGQETQYF
TGTGCCTCACCCCCGGCACTAGCGGGGCAAGAGACCCAGTACTTC
>NA|TRBV28|TRBJ1-5|NA
CVSSQNQPQHF
TGTGTCAGCAGCCAAAATCAGCCCCAGCATTTT
>few|TRBV27|TRBJ1-6|NA
CASSLSTGRNSPLHF
TGTGCCAGCAGTTTATCGACCGGGCGGAATTCACCCCTCCACTTT
>few|TRBV4-1|TRBJ2-1|NA
CASSPNGGYEQFF
TGCGCCAGCAGCCCTAACGGGGGATATGAGCAGTTCTTC